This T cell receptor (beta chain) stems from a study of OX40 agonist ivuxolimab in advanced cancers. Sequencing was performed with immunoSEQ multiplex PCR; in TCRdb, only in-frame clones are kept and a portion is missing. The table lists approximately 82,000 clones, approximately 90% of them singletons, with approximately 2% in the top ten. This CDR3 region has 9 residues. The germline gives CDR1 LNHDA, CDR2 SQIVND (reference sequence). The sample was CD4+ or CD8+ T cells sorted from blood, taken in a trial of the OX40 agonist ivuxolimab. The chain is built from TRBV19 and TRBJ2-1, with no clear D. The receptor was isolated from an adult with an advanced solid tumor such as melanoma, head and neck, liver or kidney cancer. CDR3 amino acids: CGEPNEQFF. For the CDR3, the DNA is TGTGGGGAACCCAATGAGCAGTTCTTC.